A selection of T cell receptor beta chains follows, all from one sample in a study of PD-L1 blockade in urothelial cancer. Profiled with immunoSEQ multiplex PCR; TCRdb holds only in-frame clones, not every one. The sample has about 19,000 clones, under 85% seen once. The source was PBMCs, collected around atezolizumab (anti-PD-L1) treatment. These receptors originate from a man aged 45-60 years with urothelial cancer. CDR3s include the opening cysteine and the closing phenylalanine or tryptophan. Fields, in order: CDR3 protein, CDR3 DNA, V gene, clone size, J gene, D gene. D genes are given only for firm matches. Clone size is given for some rows only: seen once, a few or many times, or a class if the clone is expanded.

CDR3 protein: CASSGQGQGYTF; CDR3 DNA: TGTGCCAGCAGTGGACAGGGACAAGGCTACACCTTC; V gene: TRBV6-4; clone size: -; J gene: TRBJ1-2; D gene: TRBD1
CDR3 protein: CASSPQGSGANVLTF; CDR3 DNA: TGTGCCAGCTCACCCCAGGGGTCTGGGGCCAACGTCCTGACTTTC; V gene: TRBV18; clone size: -; J gene: TRBJ2-6; D gene: -
CDR3 protein: CASRPTPGQLTDTQYF; CDR3 DNA: TGTGCCAGCAGGCCGACTCCGGGACAGCTCACAGATACGCAGTATTTT; V gene: TRBV28; clone size: few; J gene: TRBJ2-3; D gene: TRBD1
CDR3 protein: CASPIRMGVQFF; CDR3 DNA: TGTGCCAGCCCAATCAGGATGGGCGTGCAGTTCTTC; V gene: TRBV6-4; clone size: -; J gene: TRBJ2-1; D gene: -
CDR3 protein: CASSQGASTDTQYF; CDR3 DNA: TGCGCCAGCAGCCAAGGGGCTAGCACAGATACGCAGTATTTT; V gene: TRBV4-1; clone size: -; J gene: TRBJ2-3; D gene: -
CDR3 protein: CASRGQGGDYGYTF; CDR3 DNA: TGTGCCAGCAGGGGACAGGGAGGCGACTATGGCTACACCTTC; V gene: TRBV2; clone size: -; J gene: TRBJ1-2; D gene: TRBD1
CDR3 protein: CASSPAFGLEGEQFF; CDR3 DNA: TGTGCCAGCAGCCCGGCTTTCGGCCTCGAGGGTGAGCAGTTCTTC; V gene: TRBV4-2; clone size: -; J gene: TRBJ2-1; D gene: -
CDR3 protein: CASSPTGSGGDPALTDTQYF; CDR3 DNA: TGTGCCAGCAGTCCCACAGGGAGCGGGGGGGACCCAGCACTCACAGATACGCAGTATTTT; V gene: TRBV27; clone size: -; J gene: TRBJ2-3; D gene: TRBD2
CDR3 protein: CASAPSEYNEQFF; CDR3 DNA: TGTGCTAGTGCGCCCTCGGAGTACAATGAGCAGTTCTTC; V gene: TRBV12-5; clone size: -; J gene: TRBJ2-1; D gene: -
CDR3 protein: CASSLAGAPKEQFF; CDR3 DNA: TGTGCTAGCAGCTTAGCGGGAGCCCCGAAGGAGCAGTTCTTC; V gene: TRBV7-7; clone size: -; J gene: TRBJ2-1; D gene: TRBD2
CDR3 protein: CASSQEGLAGEETQYF; CDR3 DNA: TGCGCCAGCAGCCAAGAGGGACTAGCGGGCGAGGAGACCCAGTACTTC; V gene: TRBV4-1; clone size: -; J gene: TRBJ2-5; D gene: TRBD2
CDR3 protein: CASSENRGMNTEAFF; CDR3 DNA: TGTGCCAGTAGTGAAAACAGGGGGATGAACACTGAAGCTTTCTTT; V gene: TRBV19; clone size: few; J gene: TRBJ1-1; D gene: TRBD1
CDR3 protein: CASSLAGQYNSPLHF; CDR3 DNA: TGCGCCAGCAGCTTGGCAGGACAATATAATTCACCCCTCCACTTT; V gene: TRBV5-1; clone size: -; J gene: TRBJ1-6; D gene: -
CDR3 protein: CARSYRGRARSEQFF; CDR3 DNA: TGTGCCAGAAGCTATCGCGGGAGGGCTAGGAGTGAGCAGTTCTTC; V gene: TRBV5-3; clone size: -; J gene: TRBJ2-1; D gene: TRBD2